This entry concerns a single T cell receptor beta chain. Its matching antigen is unknown. The CDR3 totals 14 residues. Trimming removed 5 bases from V and 5 bases from J; junction bases left unmatched: 8. The germline V gene has CDR1 SGHVS and CDR2 FNYEAQ. Amplification used 60 Vbeta primers and 13 Jbeta primers. In the study's own analysis: Later work found approximately 87 million unique TCR beta chains, with about 10 million shared. Sequencing was performed with immunoSEQ multiplex PCR; in TCRdb, only in-frame clones are kept and a portion is missing. D and trimming come from the DNA, and the V and J calls and clone size come from that table. The data show about 200,000 clones, around 80% seen once. These data are taken from a study of cytomegalovirus exposure and HLA in healthy donors. Study-wide results and caveats: Donors were assumed by presence/absence analyses to have roughly uniform sequencing depth. Later examination showed HLA-associated TCR beta chains had greater clonal expansion than equally common others. Earlier analysis yielded a pattern in which most TCR beta V segments were productive about 90% or about 30% of the time.

The rearrangement links TRBV7-6 to TRBJ2-5, with 7 bases matching TRBD2. The TCR comes from a girl aged 2 to 9 in good health and CMV-seronegative. The specimen was PBMCs. DNA of the CDR3: TGTGCCAGCAGCCTTTCAGGGAGGGGTGAGACCCAGTACTTC. This translates into CASSLSGRGETQYF.